The 20 T cell receptor beta chains below all came from one sample that was sequenced in a study of OX40 agonist ivuxolimab in advanced cancers. Sequenced by immunoSEQ multiplex PCR; TCRdb stores in-frame clones only, minus some. The table has 50,000 to 75,000 clones, 70% to 90% seen once. The sequences come from CD4+ or CD8+ T cells sorted from blood, collected in a trial of the OX40 agonist ivuxolimab. All receptors come from an adult with an advanced solid tumor such as melanoma, head and neck, liver or kidney cancer.

The rearrangement uses TRBV29-1 and TRBJ1-1; D is undetermined. The V end lost 7 bases, the J end lost 4 bases, and 7 bases lay between the germline ends. Germline loops: CDR1 SQVTM, CDR2 ANQGSEA. This CDR3 comprises 10 residues. The CDR3 loop reads CSAVGTEAFF. The CDR3 coding sequence is TGCAGCGCAGTGGGCACTGAAGCTTTCTTT. Looking up the rest from reference TRBV29-1 and TRBJ1-1 gives the full variable domain: SAVISQKPSRDICQRGTSLTIQCQVDSQVTMMFWYRQQPGQSLTLIATANQGSEATYESGFVIDKFPISRPNLTFSTLTVSNMSPEDSSIYLCSAVGTEAFFGQGTRLTVV.

The chain recombines TRBV7-9 with TRBJ1-3; 8 nucleotides agree with TRBD1. Germline assignment: CDR1 SEHNR and CDR2 FQNEAQ (reference sequence). V trimming: 5 bases; J trimming: 2 bases; junction bases outside the gene matches: 8. The CDR3 has 16 residues. Here the CDR3 reads CASSATGEGPGNTIYF. The CDR3 DNA follows: TGTGCCAGCAGCGCGACAGGGGAAGGGCCTGGAAACACCATATATTTT.

The rearrangement joins TRBV6-1 to TRBJ1-3; D not certain. This CDR3 comprises 11 residues. Germline V gene data show CDR1 as MNHNS and CDR2 as SASEGT. Trimming stripped 5 bases from V and 5 bases from J, with 4 bases between. The CDR3 spells CASSTRNTIYF. The CDR3, as DNA: TGTGCCAGCAGTACACGAAACACCATATATTTT.

This chain links TRBV27 with TRBJ1-5; perhaps TRBD1 as D (5 bases). Germline CDR1 MNHEY, CDR2 SMNVEV (reference sequence). Trimming removed 2 bases at V and 6 bases at J, with 11 bases between. This CDR3 has 14 amino acids. The CDR3 region has the DNA TGTGCCAGCAGTTTAGGAGGGGCGGGTCAGCCCCAGCATTTT. Translated, it gives CASSLGGAGQPQHF.

This clone has only one observation. The chain uses TRBV11-1 and TRBJ2-5; 12 bases agree with TRBD2. The CDR3 contains 17 residues. CDR1 is SGHAT and CDR2 is FQDESV in the germline V gene (reference sequence). After removal of 6 bases from V and 4 bases from J, the junction contained 12 bases not matched to a gene. CDR3 sequence: CASRRTGTSGSLETQYF. The DNA for the CDR3 is TGTGCCAGCAGAAGGACGGGGACTAGCGGGTCGTTAGAGACCCAGTACTTC.

CDR3: CASSLGQNTEAFF. The CDR3 nucleotides are TGTGCCAGCAGTCTTGGACAGAACACTGAAGCTTTCTTT. The chain recombines TRBV6-1 with TRBJ1-1; weak D call: TRBD1 (5 bases). The CDR3 is 13 residues long. Germline values: CDR1 MNHNS, CDR2 SASEGT. Trimming removed 5 bases from V and 1 base from J, with 8 bases in between.

This chain links TRBV21-1 with TRBJ2-7. TRBV21-1 represents a pseudogene. This CDR3 spans 16 amino acids. The CDR3 here is CASSKITEFGVYEQYF. As DNA, the CDR3 is TGTGCCAGCAGCAAAATAACGGAGTTTGGGGTTTACGAGCAGTACTTC.

This clone was detected a few times. The rearrangement links TRBV10-1 to TRBJ1-5; 9 bases align to TRBD1. After removal of 5 bases from V and 5 bases from J, the junction contained 7 bases not matched to a gene. From germline, CDR1 is WNHNN and CDR2 SYGVQD (reference sequence). The CDR3 extends over 15 amino acids. In DNA, the CDR3 is TGCGCCAGCAGTCTCCTAGGACAGGGGTATCAGCCCCAGCATTTT. Its protein product is CASSLLGQGYQPQHF.

This chain uses TRBV19 with TRBJ1-2; D unresolved. The germline V and J ends were trimmed by 6 bases and 3 bases, with 5 bases remaining between them. There are 11 residues in the CDR3. Per germline, CDR1 LNHDA and CDR2 SQIVND (reference sequence). CDR3 sequence (DNA): TGTGCCAGTAGGGAGCACTATGGCTACACCTTC. Protein sequence: CASREHYGYTF.

V is TRBV6-5 and J is TRBJ2-7, with TRBD1 matching over 8 bases. The V segment lost 0 bases and the J segment 6 bases; nucleotides outside the gene matches: 10. The CDR3 spans 16 residues. CDR1 is MNHEY, CDR2 SVGAGI, per germline. The CDR3 DNA reads as TGTGCCAGCAGTTACTCGCCTTACAGGGGGTCTCGCGAGCAGTACTTC. Amino acid sequence: CASSYSPYRGSREQYF.

This clone was seen a handful of times. This chain connects TRBV7-2 to TRBJ2-7; 7 nucleotides match TRBD1. Germline V CDR1 and CDR2: SGHTA, FQGNSA. V trimming: 4 bases; J trimming: 2 bases; junction bases outside the gene matches: 5. The CDR3 covers 14 residues. The CDR3 here is CASSSKGGPYEQYF. CDR3 in DNA: TGTGCCAGCAGCTCGAAAGGGGGCCCCTACGAGCAGTACTTC. The whole variable domain, filled in from reference TRBV7-2 and TRBJ2-7, reads GAGVSQSPSNKVTEKGKDVELRCDPISGHTALYWYRQSLGQGLEFLIYFQGNSAPDKSGLPSDRFSAERTGGSVSTLTIQRTQQEDSAVYLCASSSKGGPYEQYFGPGTRLTVT.

In this sample, this clone turned up once. This rearrangement joins TRBV11-2 to TRBJ2-4; maybe TRBD2 (6 bases). Germline-derived CDR1 and CDR2 are SGHAT and FQNNGV. The CDR3 loop spans 16 amino acids. V dropped 5 bases and J dropped 3 bases, with 17 bases sitting between them. CDR3 nucleotide sequence: TGTGCCAGCAGCCTTCTAGCGTACAATAGCAAAAACATTCAGTACTTC. Protein sequence: CASSLLAYNSKNIQYF.

The chain has TRBV5-1 and TRBJ2-7; TRBD2 might be the D (5 bases). Trimming cost V 7 bases and J 0 bases, with 14 bases left between them. Germline V gives CDR1 SGHRS, CDR2 YFSETQ. This CDR3 region has 14 residues. CDR3 sequence reads: CASEPEGSSYEQYF. The DNA of the CDR3 is TGCGCCAGCGAACCGGAAGGGAGCTCCTACGAGCAGTACTTC.

The chain is built from TRBV5-1 and TRBJ2-2; tentative D call: TRBD1 (6 bases). V was cut by 4 bases and J by 5 bases, with 21 bases left in between. The germline gives CDR1 SGHRS, CDR2 YFSETQ. CDR3 length: 17 amino acids. The CDR3 here is CASSTNRQASGTGELFF. CDR3 DNA sequence: TGCGCCAGCAGCACGAATCGACAGGCCTCGGGGACCGGGGAGCTGTTTTTT.

The rearrangement joins TRBV6-4 to TRBJ2-1; D ambiguous. The CDR3 has 13 amino acids. V was trimmed by 3 bases and J by 8 bases, leaving 11 bases between them. The germline CDR1 and CDR2 sequences are MRHNA and SNTAGT. The CDR3 loop reads CASSESLGYEQFF. The CDR3 DNA reads TGTGCCAGCAGTGAATCGCTTGGCTATGAGCAGTTCTTC.

The chain recombines TRBV19 with TRBJ2-1; D gene unclear. Germline V gives CDR1 LNHDA, CDR2 SQIVND (reference sequence). V lost 3 bases to trimming and J lost 5 bases, with 11 bases between them. This CDR3 comprises 14 residues. DNA for the CDR3: TGTGCCAGTAGTATTCCCCAACGGCACAATGAGCAGTTCTTC. This encodes CASSIPQRHNEQFF.

This chain connects TRBV19 to TRBJ1-1; 10 nucleotides match TRBD1. The germline CDR1 and CDR2 sequences are LNHDA and SQIVND (reference sequence). V lost 6 bases to trimming and J lost 8 bases; unmatched junction nucleotides: 6. CDR3 size: 13 residues. CDR3: CASSPWGQGEAFF. The CDR3 DNA reads TGTGCCAGTAGCCCATGGGGACAGGGGGAAGCTTTCTTT.

This rearrangement joins TRBV11-2 to TRBJ2-1, with TRBD2 matching 12 bases. Trimming at V came to 2 bases and at J to 3 bases, leaving 5 bases not matched to a gene. Germline-derived CDR1 and CDR2 are SGHAT and FQNNGV. The CDR3 is made up of 17 amino acids. The CDR3 region has the DNA TGTGCCAGCAGCTTAAAAACTAGCGGGGGGAACTACAATGAGCAGTTCTTC. It encodes CASSLKTSGGNYNEQFF.

CDR3 coding DNA: TGTGCCAGCAGCCCGGGACAAAATTCACCCCTCCACTTT. Encoded protein: CASSPGQNSPLHF. The V and J genes are TRBV7-2 and TRBJ1-6, with D maybe TRBD1 (6 bases). Germline values: CDR1 SGHTA, CDR2 FQGNSA. V lost 5 bases to trimming and J lost 7 bases, with 9 bases between them. The length of the CDR3 is 13 residues.

The V gene is TRBV10-3, the J gene TRBJ1-2; the D gene is possibly TRBD1 (5 bases). V dropped 5 bases and J dropped 8 bases, with 12 bases sitting between them. Germline lookup yields CDR1 ENHRY and CDR2 SYGVKD. The CDR3 is 12 residues long. The DNA for the CDR3 is TGTGCCATCAGTCCACAGGTTGGGGGCTACACCTTC. Protein: CAISPQVGGYTF.